The 26 T cell receptor beta chains presented below share a single source sample, sequenced in a study of blood T cells in healthy people across ages. Next came a second PCR, run for roughly 6 to 11 cycles, which used a sample-barcoded 5' primer along with a J-beta primer mix. TCRdb re-called the 5' RACE reads with MiXCR, one entry per CDR3 protein. The sample holds roughly 500,000 distinct CDR3 sequences, approximately 30% seen once. What was sequenced was blood. These receptors came from a woman in her 70s in good health.

V usage is TRBV20-1 and J usage is TRBJ2-2, with D possibly TRBD2 on 5 matching bases. V dropped 5 bases and J dropped 0 bases, with 10 bases sitting between them. Germline CDR1 is DFQATT and CDR2 is SNEGSKA (reference sequence). This CDR3 region has 14 residues. This chain's CDR3 is CSAPDYANTGELFF. CDR3 nucleotides: TGCAGTGCTCCCGACTACGCGAACACCGGGGAGCTGTTTTTT.

This clonotype was observed a few times. V is TRBV11-2 and J is TRBJ2-1, with D perhaps matching TRBD2 (7 bases). Trimming cost V 5 bases and J 0 bases, with 17 bases left between them. The CDR3 is 17 residues long. CDR1 and CDR2 (germline): SGHAT, FQNNGV. The CDR3 coding sequence is TGTGCCAGCAGCCGAATCAAGGGGGGGAGCTCCTACAATGAGCAGTTCTTC. It encodes CASSRIKGGSSYNEQFF. The whole variable domain, remainder taken from reference TRBV11-2 and TRBJ2-1, is EAGVAQSPRYKIIEKRQSVAFWCNPISGHATLYWYQQILGQGPKLLIQFQNNGVVDDSQLPKDRFSAERLKGVDSTLKIQPAKLEDSAVYLCASSRIKGGSSYNEQFFGPGTRLTVL.

This clonotype was seen only a few times. This sequence joins TRBV7-2 and TRBJ2-5; TRBD1 is a possible D gene (6 bases). The J call may be incorrect, as the DNA end agrees better with TRBJ2-7. CDR1 is SGHTA and CDR2 is FQGNSA in the germline V gene. The CDR3 is 14 amino acids. In nucleotides, the CDR3 is TGTGCCAGCAGCCGGACAGTTGGGCCCTACGAGCAGTACTTC. Amino acids: CASSRTVGPYEQYF.

The gene calls are TRBV5-6 and TRBJ2-4; D remains ambiguous. Between the trimmed V and J ends, which lost 3 bases and 1 base, there was a span of 8 bases. The length of the CDR3 is 14 residues. The germline CDR1 and CDR2 sequences are SGHDT and YYEEEE. The CDR3 DNA is TGTGCCAGCAGCTCGCTTGGGGCCAAAAACATTCAGTACTTC. The encoded protein is CASSSLGAKNIQYF.

V and J are TRBV11-3 and TRBJ2-3, with unresolved D. The CDR3 is made up of 12 amino acids. Trimming shortened V by 3 bases and J by 6 bases, and 7 bases separated the two germline ends. In germline, CDR1 is SGHNT, CDR2 YENEEA. The CDR3 DNA is TGTGCCAGCAGCTTTAGTTCGGATACGCAGTATTTT. As protein: CASSFSSDTQYF.

The chain recombines TRBV6-5 with TRBJ2-7; no clear D gene. The length of the CDR3 is 14 residues. V was shortened by 3 bases and J by 6 bases, with 15 bases between the two germline ends. Germline CDR1 and CDR2: MNHEY and SVGAGI. In nucleotides, the CDR3 is TGTGCCAGCAGTTATCAGCCCTCGGGCAGCGAGCAGTACTTC. Translation: CASSYQPSGSEQYF.

This clonotype has more than one count but fewer than ten. A junction end diverges from the germline sequence, so it may reflect a read error. The chain employs TRBV5-1 and TRBJ1-4; 10 nucleotides match TRBD1. The germline CDR1 and CDR2 sequences are SGHRS and YFSETQ. This CDR3 contains 17 residues. CDR3 in amino acids: CASSLGDRGPTNEKLFF. The CDR3 DNA reads TGCGCCAGTAGCTTGGGGGACAGGGGACCCACTAATGAAAAACTGTTTTTT.

CDR3 region: CASSVAQLGAYNEQFF. The DNA of the CDR3 is TGTGCCAGCAGCGTAGCTCAGCTAGGGGCCTACAATGAGCAGTTCTTC. V gene TRBV9 combines with J gene TRBJ2-1; tentatively, D is TRBD1 (5 bases). Germline CDR1 and CDR2: SGDLS and YYNGEE. Trimming cost V 0 bases and J 2 bases, with 12 bases left between them. This CDR3 contains 16 residues.

This clonotype was seen a single time. The rearrangement links TRBV2 to TRBJ2-5; D is possibly TRBD1 (6 bases). Trimming took off 10 bases at V and 1 base at J, with 10 bases between the two ends. The CDR3 contains 12 residues. CDR1 SNHLY and CDR2 FYNNEI come from the germline V gene. Here the CDR3 reads CAIRTVQETQYF. The CDR3 region has the DNA TGTGCCATCAGGACAGTCCAAGAGACCCAGTACTTC.

On this clonotype: At one end the junction does not follow the germline gene, possibly because of a read error. V usage is TRBV3-1 and J usage is TRBJ2-7; D remains unclear. Germline V lookup: CDR1 LGHDT, CDR2 YNNKEL (reference sequence). CDR3 length: 13 amino acids. CDR3 DNA sequence: TGTGCCTGCAGTCCCCGGGCAAGTGGGGAGCAGTACTTC. Translated, it gives CACSPRASGEQYF.

The chain combines TRBV5-1 with TRBJ2-5; perhaps TRBD1 as D (5 bases). The J call is doubtful: the DNA matches TRBJ2-7 better. The CDR3 sequence is 15 residues long. Germline loops: CDR1 SGHRS, CDR2 YFSETQ. For the CDR3, the DNA is TGCGCCAGCAGCTATTCAGGGATACAGAGCCACGAGCAGTACTTC. It encodes CASSYSGIQSHEQYF.

The genes are TRBV18 and TRBJ2-5, with D possibly TRBD2 on 6 matching bases. The J call is uncertain, as TRBJ2-1 better fits the DNA end. Germline CDR1 and CDR2: KGHSH and LQKENI. The CDR3 has 16 amino acids. The CDR3 region is CASSRLLTSGAMGQFF. The CDR3 DNA is TGTGCCAGCTCACGACTCCTGACTAGTGGGGCTATGGGGCAGTTCTTC.

This clonotype has only a few counts. The CDR3 is CSAPSLDRGGNEQFF. CDR3 coding DNA: TGCAGTGCCCCCTCCCTAGACAGGGGGGGCAATGAGCAGTTCTTC. V usage is TRBV20-1 and J usage is TRBJ2-1; TRBD1 agrees at 9 bases. Losses at the gene ends were 6 bases for V and 6 bases for J; bases not matched to a gene: 12. CDR1 DFQATT and CDR2 SNEGSKA come from the germline V gene (reference sequence). This CDR3 spans 15 amino acids.

This clonotype showed up just a few times. The chain recombines TRBV5-1 with TRBJ1-2; no clear D gene. V was pared by 0 bases and J by 0 bases, with 6 bases between. Germline V CDR1 and CDR2: SGHRS, YFSETQ. There are 14 residues in the CDR3. The CDR3 here is CASSLDSANYGYTF. The CDR3 nucleotides are TGCGCCAGCAGCTTGGACAGTGCTAACTATGGCTACACCTTC.

This clonotype was seen a few times. The chain employs TRBV29-1 and TRBJ2-1; D unresolved. The germline V gene encodes CDR1 SQVTM and CDR2 ANQGSEA. This CDR3 contains 13 residues. V lost 6 bases to trimming and J lost 7 bases, with 16 bases between them. The CDR3 spells CSVVRILGNEQFF. The CDR3 nucleotides read TGCAGCGTGGTGAGGATCCTCGGAAATGAGCAGTTCTTC.

The chain uses TRBV9 and TRBJ2-1; no clear D gene. From germline, CDR1 is SGDLS and CDR2 YYNGEE. The CDR3 is 16 residues long. V was cut by 0 bases and J by 2 bases, with 12 bases left in between. CDR3 amino acids: CASSVDPGSAYNEQFF. Here the CDR3 DNA reads TGTGCCAGCAGCGTAGACCCAGGATCAGCCTACAATGAGCAGTTCTTC.

The chain uses TRBV5-6 and TRBJ2-1; perhaps TRBD1 as D (6 bases). The J call may be incorrect, as the DNA end agrees better with TRBJ2-5. This CDR3 region has 18 residues. Germline V gene data show CDR1 as SGHDT and CDR2 as YYEEEE. CDR3 sequence reads: CASSLGDATGGRQETQYF. In DNA, the CDR3 is TGTGCCAGCAGCTTGGGAGACGCGACAGGAGGACGCCAAGAGACCCAGTACTTC.

This clonotype has only a few counts. The rearrangement links TRBV24-1 to TRBJ1-4, with D tentatively TRBD1 (5 bases). The CDR3 totals 16 residues. The V end lost 4 bases, the J end lost 11 bases, and 22 bases lay between the germline ends. CDR1 KGHDR and CDR2 SFDVKD come from the germline V gene. Written as DNA, the CDR3 is TGTGCCACCAGTGACCCCCTAGTATCGGGGGTTGTGAAACTGTTTTTT. Translating it yields CATSDPLVSGVVKLFF.

The rearrangement links TRBV6-1 to TRBJ2-5; D ambiguous. The J call may be in error: the DNA end matches TRBJ2-7 better. Germline V CDR1 and CDR2: MNHNS, SASEGT. CDR3 length: 13 amino acids. CDR3 coding DNA: TGTGCCAGCAGTACAGAGAGCTCCTACGAGCAGTACTTC. Translation: CASSTESSYEQYF.

This chain connects TRBV9 to TRBJ2-6; TRBD1 is a possible D gene (6 bases). With 7 bases removed from V and 0 bases from J, the gap between germline ends came to 14 bases. Germline CDR1 reads SGDLS; CDR2 reads YYNGEE. The CDR3 covers 16 residues. CDR3 protein: CASEDSSFSGANVLTF. The CDR3 DNA reads as TGTGCCAGCGAGGACAGCTCCTTCTCTGGGGCCAACGTCCTGACTTTC.

This clonotype was observed a handful of times. The rearrangement links TRBV5-6 to TRBJ1-5, with no clear D. CDR1 is SGHDT, CDR2 YYEEEE, per germline. This CDR3 has 16 amino acids. V was shortened by 1 base and J by 1 base, with 12 bases between the two germline ends. CDR3 DNA: TGTGCCAGCAGCTTGTCCAGGCGAGGAAGCAATCAGCCCCAGCATTTT. Protein product: CASSLSRRGSNQPQHF.

V and J are TRBV9 and TRBJ1-1, with a weak D call TRBD1 (6 bases). Germline V gene lookup returns CDR1 SGDLS and CDR2 YYNGEE. CDR3 length: 13 residues. V lost 5 bases to trimming and J lost 3 bases, with 11 bases between them. CDR3 region: CASSNRAHTEAFF. The CDR3 DNA is TGTGCCAGCAGTAACAGGGCCCACACTGAAGCTTTCTTT.

J is TRBJ1-2 and V is TRBV5-5; tentatively, D is TRBD1 (5 bases). This CDR3 spans 14 amino acids. CDR1 and CDR2 from the germline V gene are SGHKS and YYEKEE (reference sequence). Deletions cut 4 bases from V and 4 bases from J, with 14 bases between. The CDR3 DNA reads TGTGCCAGCAGCCGGCTAGGGGATCCCTATGGCTACACCTTC. Residues: CASSRLGDPYGYTF.

The table lists this clonotype with a few counts. The rearrangement uses TRBV11-2 and TRBJ2-6, with D perhaps TRBD2 (7 bases). V shed 1 base and J shed 1 base, with 23 bases lying between them. Germline V gene lookup returns CDR1 SGHAT and CDR2 FQNNGV. This CDR3 region has 21 residues. The CDR3 nucleotides are TGTGCCAGCAGCTTAGTCTCTTCGGGGGGCTGGAAAAAATCTGGGGCCAACGTCCTGACTTTC. Translation gives CASSLVSSGGWKKSGANVLTF. Based on the CDR3 plus reference TRBV11-2 and TRBJ2-6, the full variable domain is EAGVAQSPRYKIIEKRQSVAFWCNPISGHATLYWYQQILGQGPKLLIQFQNNGVVDDSQLPKDRFSAERLKGVDSTLKIQPAKLEDSAVYLCASSLVSSGGWKKSGANVLTFGAGSRLTVL.

The chain joins TRBV27 to TRBJ2-1; 9 nucleotides line up with TRBD1. Germline trimming cut 6 bases from V and 8 bases from J; bases unmatched to any gene: 8. The CDR3 is made up of 14 amino acids. Germline values: CDR1 MNHEY, CDR2 SMNVEV (reference sequence). In nucleotides, the CDR3 is TGTGCCAGCAGGAACCGGGACAGGGCACATGAGCAGTTCTTC. It yields the protein CASRNRDRAHEQFF.

V usage is TRBV5-6 and J usage is TRBJ2-5, with 9 bases that match TRBD1. The DNA end is more similar to TRBJ2-7, so the J call may be wrong. The CDR3 totals 18 residues. Germline lookup yields CDR1 SGHDT and CDR2 YYEEEE. CDR3 nucleotides: TGTGCCAGCAGCCCCTCTACAAGTCTCGGGACAGGGCAGACCGAGCAGTACTTC. Its translation is CASSPSTSLGTGQTEQYF.